The rows below give T cell receptor beta chains drawn from one sample of a study of T cell responses to AZD1222 COVID-19 vaccine. Profiling relied on immunoSEQ multiplex PCR, and the TCRdb table lists in-frame clones only, not all of them. The sample consists of about 110,000 clones, around 87% of them appearing once. The sequencing used peripheral blood, collected 28 days after the second AZD1222 dose. These receptor sequences come from an adult who received the AZD1222 COVID-19 vaccine. The CDR3 runs from the conserved cysteine through the conserved F or W. The D gene is left open where the match is weak. Clone size is given for some rows only: seen once, a few or many times, or a class if the clone is expanded.

d_call,j_call,clone_size,v_call,cdr3_nt,cdr3_aa
TRBD2,TRBJ2-7,few,TRBV7-3,TGTGCCAGCAGCCCCGATAGCGGGAGTAAGTCCTACGAGCAGTACTTC,CASSPDSGSKSYEQYF
TRBD1,TRBJ1-5,once,TRBV7-2,TGTGCCAGCAGCCTAAACTCAGGGGGCCTTCAGCCCCAGCATTTT,CASSLNSGGLQPQHF
-,TRBJ2-3,-,TRBV28,TGTGCCAGCAGTTTAAGGGGATGGGCTACGCAGTATTTT,CASSLRGWATQYF
TRBD1,TRBJ2-5,few,TRBV6-5,TGTGCCAGCAGTTACAACAGGGGGGAAGAGACCCAGTACTTC,CASSYNRGEETQYF
-,TRBJ2-3,-,TRBV30,TGTGCCTGGAGTGTAAGGGGAATTCCATATACGCAGTATTTT,CAWSVRGIPYTQYF
TRBD2,TRBJ2-1,-,TRBV7-2,TGTGCCAGCAGCCGTGCAGCGGGAGTTAGTTATGAGCAGTTCTTC,CASSRAAGVSYEQFF
TRBD2,TRBJ2-3,once,TRBV7-9,TGTGCCAGCAGCGTATTAGCGGGGGGGGAAGATACGCAGTATTTT,CASSVLAGGEDTQYF
-,TRBJ2-2,-,TRBV24-1,TGTGCCACACGACGAGGAGGCACCGGGGAGCTGTTTTTT,CATRRGGTGELFF
-,TRBJ2-3,-,TRBV7-3,TGTGCCAGCAGCCCGACTAGTAGCACAGATACGCAGTATTTT,CASSPTSSTDTQYF
-,TRBJ2-7,-,TRBV7-9,TGTGCCAGCACCCCTACCAACTACGAGCAGTACTTC,CASTPTNYEQYF
-,TRBJ2-3,-,TRBV4-3,TGCGCCAGTGGAGAGGGAGTAGGGACAGATACGCAGTATTTT,CASGEGVGTDTQYF
-,TRBJ1-2,-,TRBV4-2,TGTGCCAGCAGCCTAAAGCCAATTGGGACCGTACGGGGCTACACCTTC,CASSLKPIGTVRGYTF
-,TRBJ1-2,-,TRBV29-1,TGCAGCGTTGACGGAGACATCTCTAACTATGGCTACACCTTC,CSVDGDISNYGYTF
TRBD2,TRBJ2-6,-,TRBV6-4,TGTGCCAGCAGTCCCGGGACGGGGGAGGGAGCCAACGTCCTGACTTTC,CASSPGTGEGANVLTF
-,TRBJ2-2,-,TRBV4-3,TGCGCCAGCAGCCAAGCCACCAACGGGGAGCTGTTTTTT,CASSQATNGELFF
-,TRBJ1-1,-,TRBV27,TGTGCCAGCAGTTTAGGTGGTTCACAAGAAGCTTTCTTT,CASSLGGSQEAFF
TRBD2,TRBJ2-1,-,TRBV5-5,TGTGCCAGCAGCCTACGGACTAGCGGGAGCGCAAACAATGAGCAGTTCTTC,CASSLRTSGSANNEQFF
-,TRBJ2-2,-,TRBV24-1,TGTGCCACCAGCGCGGGACAAGACACCGGGGAGCTGTTTTTT,CATSAGQDTGELFF
-,TRBJ1-2,-,TRBV4-2,TGTGCCAGCAGCCAAGAAACGGGTTACTATGGCTACACCTTC,CASSQETGYYGYTF
TRBD1,TRBJ1-4,-,TRBV19,TGTGCCAGTAGCCTTCAGGGGGCGGCTAATGAAAAACTGTTTTTT,CASSLQGAANEKLFF
TRBD2,TRBJ2-1,-,TRBV6-5,TGTGCCAGCAGTTACCCGGCGGGAGAGGCCTACAATGAGCAGTTCTTC,CASSYPAGEAYNEQFF
-,TRBJ2-5,-,TRBV11-3,TGTGCCAGCAGTCGACGGCCCCAAGAGACCCAGTACTTC,CASSRRPQETQYF
-,TRBJ1-5,-,TRBV7-6,TGTGCCAGCAGCTTAGGAGGGCAGCCGAATCAGCCCCAGCATTTT,CASSLGGQPNQPQHF
-,TRBJ2-7,few,TRBV11-2,TGTGCCAGCAGCCCCTCAAAGGTTGGGGTCGAGCAGTACTTC,CASSPSKVGVEQYF
-,TRBJ2-2,-,TRBV28,TGTGCCAGCAGTTACACCAAGAACACCGGGGAGCTGTTTTTT,CASSYTKNTGELFF
-,TRBJ2-7,-,TRBV7-2,TGTGCCAGCAGCTTAAGTGGTAGCGGCTACGAGCAGTACTTC,CASSLSGSGYEQYF
-,TRBJ1-3,-,TRBV5-1,TGCGCCAGCACCCCTGGGGGATCCACTGGAAACACCATATATTTT,CASTPGGSTGNTIYF